These 11 T cell receptor beta chains share one sample of origin, sequenced in a study of the immune and genomic landscape of osteosarcoma. Generated by immunoSEQ multiplex PCR, the TCRdb table keeps only in-frame clones and is missing some. The table lists some 10,000 clones, 71% of them singletons. Primary, local recurrence and metastasis osteosarcoma tumors were taken after treatment from poor-prognosis patients. The sample consisted of osteosarcoma tumor tissue from the lung. The receptor source for this set is a human donor with osteosarcoma.

This clone was recorded a few times. The rearrangement joins TRBV10-1 to TRBJ1-5, with D hard to call. There are 12 residues in the CDR3. CDR1 and CDR2 from the germline V gene are WNHNN and SYGVQD (reference sequence). V was shortened by 2 bases and J by 2 bases, with 1 base between the two germline ends. The CDR3 loop reads CASSEGNQPQHF. The CDR3 DNA reads as TGCGCCAGCAGTGAGGGCAATCAGCCCCAGCATTTT.

This clone was detected a few times. V is TRBV9 and J is TRBJ2-2; 11 bases map to TRBD2. The germline CDR1 and CDR2 sequences are SGDLS and YYNGEE. Losses at the gene ends were 4 bases for V and 3 bases for J; bases not matched to a gene: 5. The CDR3 has 16 amino acids. CDR3 loop: CASSTLAGEYTGELFF. Written as DNA, the CDR3 is TGTGCCAGCAGCACACTAGCGGGAGAATACACCGGGGAGCTGTTTTTT.

V gene TRBV7-9 combines with J gene TRBJ2-4, with 11 bases aligning to TRBD1. Germline trimming cut 1 base from V and 2 bases from J; bases unmatched to any gene: 7. This CDR3 is built from 18 residues. Germline V gene sequence: CDR1 SEHNR, CDR2 FQNEAQ (reference sequence). CDR3 coding DNA: TGTGCCAGCAGCTTAGTAACAGGACAGGGGGCGTCCAAAAACATTCAGTACTTC. Residues: CASSLVTGQGASKNIQYF.

The CDR3 coding sequence is TGCAGCGTTGAAGATCGGGGACAGACCATGAACACTGAAGCTTTCTTT. It is translated as CSVEDRGQTMNTEAFF. This chain joins TRBV29-1 and TRBJ1-1, with 7 positions matching TRBD1. The CDR3 length is 16 residues. V lost 0 bases, J lost 0 bases, and 7 bases stayed unmatched. Germline V gene data show CDR1 as SQVTM and CDR2 as ANQGSEA. Complete variable domain (other parts from reference TRBV29-1 and TRBJ1-1): SAVISQKPSRDICQRGTSLTIQCQVDSQVTMMFWYRQQPGQSLTLIATANQGSEATYESGFVIDKFPISRPNLTFSTLTVSNMSPEDSSIYLCSVEDRGQTMNTEAFFGQGTRLTVV.

The V call is TRBV6-5, the J call TRBJ1-5; 9 positions match TRBD1. V trimming: 0 bases; J trimming: 4 bases; junction bases outside the gene matches: 1. Germline-derived CDR1 and CDR2 are MNHEY and SVGAGI. The CDR3 runs 15 residues. This chain's CDR3 is CASSYSGTGNQPQHF. The CDR3 DNA sequence: TGTGCCAGCAGTTACTCGGGGACAGGGAATCAGCCCCAGCATTTT.

The rearrangement uses TRBV28 and TRBJ2-1; D is unresolved. Germline CDR1 reads MDHEN; CDR2 reads SYDVKM. Trimming pared 5 bases from V and 8 bases from J, leaving 22 bases between. The CDR3 spans 16 residues. The CDR3 is CASSRQEGLKDHEQFF. For the CDR3, the DNA is TGTGCCAGCAGTCGACAAGAAGGGCTTAAGGACCATGAGCAGTTCTTC.

This chain links TRBV10-2 with TRBJ1-5; D gene uncertain. Looked up from germline, CDR1 is WSHSY and CDR2 is SAAADI. This CDR3 has 12 amino acids. With 2 bases removed from V and 9 bases from J, the gap between germline ends came to 8 bases. For the CDR3, the DNA is TGCGCCAGCAGTGAGCACCGCATGCCCCAGCATTTT. This codes for CASSEHRMPQHF.

This clone was observed a handful of times. This chain connects TRBV5-3 to TRBJ2-5; 8 bases map to TRBD2. TRBV5-3 qualifies as an ORF whose function is uncertain. V was clipped by 5 bases and J by 4 bases; unmatched bases: 10. CDR3 size: 15 residues. The CDR3 DNA is TGTGCCAGAAGTAGGGAGCGGGAGATCACAGAGACCCAGTACTTC. This gives the protein CARSREREITETQYF.

The V and J genes are TRBV5-4 and TRBJ2-7; 7 nucleotides line up with TRBD2. This CDR3 comprises 16 residues. Germline loops: CDR1 SGHNT, CDR2 YYREEE (reference sequence). Trimming removed 4 bases from V and 0 bases from J; junction bases left unmatched: 10. In DNA form, the CDR3 reads TGTGCCAGCAGCAAGACGACCGGGACTAACTCCTACGAGCAGTACTTC. It specifies CASSKTTGTNSYEQYF.

This clone was counted only a few times. The chain has TRBV19 and TRBJ1-2; D is undetermined. Per the germline V gene, CDR1 is LNHDA and CDR2 is SQIVND (reference sequence). V lost 8 bases and J lost 0, with 13 bases in between. This CDR3 region has 14 residues. The CDR3 DNA follows: TGTGCCAGTCTGAGTCAGCCAGCTAACTATGGCTACACCTTC. Translated, it gives CASLSQPANYGYTF.

The rearrangement uses TRBV21-1 and TRBJ2-5; TRBD1, the D gene given by the table, was not confirmed from the DNA. TRBV21-1 is shown as a pseudogene. The CDR3 has 14 residues. The CDR3 DNA reads as TGTGCCAGCGAGCCGGGACAGGGTGGAGAGACCCAGTACTTC. Its protein product is CASEPGQGGETQYF.